The T cell receptor (beta chain) described here comes from a study of blood T cells in healthy people across ages. Per-sample yields of isolated PBMCs were at least 6 million. In the case of this clonotype: As yet, its antigen is unknown.

The use of a sample-barcoded 5' primer and a J-beta primer mix characterized a second PCR of roughly 6 to 11 cycles. Sequencing of every sample gave 2.5 million or more CDR3-containing paired-end reads. TCRdb used MiXCR to reprocess the 5' RACE reads, holding one entry per CDR3 protein. The table includes 380,000 or so distinct CDR3 sequences, roughly half detected once. Study conclusions and caveats: Reliance upon unsorted PBMCs precluded definitive naive versus antigen-experienced comparison. Greater diversity and more naive CD4+ cells were seen in long-lived donors than in aged donors.

The material sequenced was blood. The source is a man in his 60s in good health.

CDR3 sequence: CSVEESPRPQETQYF. The CDR3 bases are TGCAGCGTTGAAGAGTCCCCCCGTCCGCAAGAGACCCAGTACTTC. The V gene is TRBV29-1, the J gene TRBJ2-5; D is ambiguous. CDR1 is SQVTM, CDR2 ANQGSEA, per germline. With 0 bases removed from V and 2 bases from J, the gap between germline ends came to 13 bases. The CDR3 consists of 15 residues.